Below are 27 T cell receptor beta chains sequenced from a single sample in a study of cytomegalovirus exposure and HLA in healthy donors. PCR employed 60 Vbeta and 13 Jbeta primers. TCRdb's table, derived via immunoSEQ multiplex PCR, lists solely in-frame clones and lacks some. The sample includes 100,000 to 150,000 clones, roughly 80% of them seen just once. Sequencing input: PBMCs. These receptors all come from a woman between 50 and 59 years old in good health and CMV-seronegative.

The rearrangement links TRBV7-2 to TRBJ1-1; 7 bases agree with TRBD1. Per the germline V gene, CDR1 is SGHTA and CDR2 is FQGNSA. Trimming at V came to 5 bases and at J to 10 bases, leaving 10 bases not matched to a gene. The CDR3 length is 13 residues. The DNA of the CDR3 is TGTGCCAGCAGCACTAACAGGGGATTTTTAGCTTTCTTT. Translating gives CASSTNRGFLAFF.

The V call is TRBV30, the J call TRBJ2-5, with D perhaps TRBD2 (5 bases). CDR3 length equals 13 residues. Germline V gene sequence: CDR1 GTSNPN, CDR2 SVGIG (reference sequence). Trimming shortened V by 0 bases and J by 5 bases, and 10 bases separated the two germline ends. The chain's CDR3 is CAWSVLGRETQYF. CDR3 in DNA: TGTGCCTGGAGTGTACTAGGACGGGAGACCCAGTACTTC.

The chain has TRBV6-5 and TRBJ2-7; D perhaps matches TRBD1 (6 bases). Germline-derived CDR1 and CDR2 are MNHEY and SVGAGI. CDR3 length: 16 residues. V lost 3 bases, J lost 0 bases, and 15 bases lay in between. CDR3 protein: CASSYSDVGASYEQYF. The CDR3 region has the DNA TGTGCCAGCAGTTATTCCGACGTGGGGGCCTCCTACGAGCAGTACTTC.

V usage is TRBV14 and J usage is TRBJ2-4; a possible D gene is TRBD2 (6 bases). The germline CDR1 and CDR2 sequences are SGHDN and FVKESK. Deletions cut 4 bases from V and 8 bases from J, with 6 bases between. The CDR3 is 11 amino acids. The CDR3 nucleotides are TGTGCCAGCAGCCTAGCGGACATTCAGTACTTC. This sequence encodes CASSLADIQYF.

This clone has a single count. The chain joins TRBV28 to TRBJ2-5; 7 nucleotides align to TRBD1. V lost 5 bases and J lost 4; bases outside the gene matches: 7. The CDR3 has 14 amino acids. Per the germline V gene, CDR1 is MDHEN and CDR2 is SYDVKM. As DNA, the CDR3 is TGTGCCAGCAGTACCCCGACAGGGCTAGAGACCCAGTACTTC. As protein: CASSTPTGLETQYF.

The chain joins TRBV11-3 to TRBJ2-5; the match to TRBD2 covers 7 bases. V was clipped by 5 bases and J by 1 base; unmatched bases: 4. Germline CDR1 SGHNT, CDR2 YENEEA. The CDR3 runs to 14 residues. The CDR3 reads CASSRGGSQETQYF. The CDR3 DNA is TGTGCCAGCAGCCGCGGGGGATCCCAAGAGACCCAGTACTTC. The complete variable domain, with remaining parts taken from reference TRBV11-3 and TRBJ2-5, reads EAGVVQSPRYKIIEKKQPVAFWCNPISGHNTLYWYLQNLGQGPELLIRYENEEAVDDSQLPKDRFSAERLKGVDSTLKIQPAELGDSAVYLCASSRGGSQETQYFGPGTRLLVL.

The V gene is TRBV5-1, the J gene TRBJ1-5; TRBD1 might be the D (6 bases). The V gene lost 2 bases and the J gene lost 2 bases, with 8 bases spanning the gap. This CDR3 has 14 residues. The germline CDR1 and CDR2 sequences are SGHRS and YFSETQ. Here the CDR3 reads CASSLAGGNQPQHF. The CDR3 DNA is TGCGCCAGCAGCTTAGCAGGGGGCAATCAGCCCCAGCATTTT.

The chain couples TRBV6-5 to TRBJ2-2; tentative D call: TRBD1 (5 bases). The germline V gene has CDR1 MNHEY and CDR2 SVGAGI. Between the trimmed V and J ends, which lost 7 bases and 5 bases, there was a span of 11 bases. CDR3 size: 13 residues. In DNA form, the CDR3 reads TGTGCCAGCACCCCGGCAGGGACCGGGGAGCTGTTTTTT. Its protein product is CASTPAGTGELFF.

This chain connects TRBV6-5 to TRBJ2-7, with a tentative D call TRBD2 (5 bases). The CDR3 sequence is 11 residues long. Per germline, CDR1 MNHEY and CDR2 SVGAGI. Deletions cut 2 bases from V and 7 bases from J, with 6 bases between. The CDR3 bases are TGTGCCAGCAGTTACGGAGGTGAGCAGTACTTC. Its protein is CASSYGGEQYF.

This clone was seen a few times. The chain couples TRBV7-9 to TRBJ1-2, with D hard to call. Per germline, CDR1 SEHNR and CDR2 FQNEAQ (reference sequence). The CDR3 spans 13 residues. Trimming shortened V by 7 bases and J by 4 bases, and 13 bases separated the two germline ends. The CDR3 nucleotides read TGTGCCAGCACCCCGTATGACACCTATGGCTACACCTTC. Translating gives CASTPYDTYGYTF.

The gene calls are TRBV5-3 and TRBJ2-7; TRBD2 aligns across 13 bases. TRBV5-3 is treated as an ORF (open reading frame) with a function not yet certain. V gave up 4 bases and J gave up 6 bases; unmatched junction bases: 7. The CDR3 consists of 15 residues. The chain's CDR3 is CARSPGWTSGSEQYF. The CDR3 region has the DNA TGTGCCAGAAGCCCCGGCTGGACTAGCGGGAGCGAGCAGTACTTC.

The chain employs TRBV5-5 and TRBJ2-1, with 7 bases lining up with TRBD2. The V segment lost 4 bases and the J segment 9 bases; nucleotides outside the gene matches: 10. Germline V gene data show CDR1 as SGHKS and CDR2 as YYEKEE (reference sequence). The CDR3 is 14 amino acids. Here the CDR3 reads CASSPIAREGEQFF. For the CDR3, the DNA is TGTGCCAGCAGCCCGATTGCCAGGGAGGGTGAGCAGTTCTTC.

This chain links TRBV27 with TRBJ2-5, with TRBD2 matching over 9 bases. The J call is in doubt because the DNA end fits TRBJ2-7 better. The CDR3 is made up of 15 amino acids. CDR1 and CDR2 (germline): MNHEY, SMNVEV (reference sequence). In nucleotides, the CDR3 is TGTGCCAGCAGTTCGGCTAGCGGGATTTCCTACGAGCAGTACTTC. This gives the protein CASSSASGISYEQYF.

The chain is built from TRBV4-3 and TRBJ2-1; 7 bases align to TRBD2. Per the germline V gene, CDR1 is LGHNA and CDR2 is YSLEER. The CDR3 contains 12 residues. V lost 4 bases and J lost 14; bases outside the gene matches: 8. The CDR3 here is CASSPTGTKKFF. The CDR3 region has the DNA TGCGCCAGCAGCCCCACCGGGACTAAGAAGTTCTTC.

The chain couples TRBV6-5 to TRBJ2-7; maybe TRBD1 (5 bases). CDR1 MNHEY and CDR2 SVGAGI come from the germline V gene. V lost 4 bases and J lost 4, with 14 bases in between. The CDR3 covers 14 residues. The CDR3 loop reads CASSFGREGYEQYF. The CDR3 DNA sequence: TGTGCCAGCAGTTTCGGCAGGGAAGGGTACGAGCAGTACTTC.

The V and J genes are TRBV19 and TRBJ2-1; 13 bases are shared with TRBD2. J was trimmed by 7 bases and V by 6 bases; bases with no gene match: 6. The CDR3 loop spans 15 amino acids. CDR1 and CDR2 (germline): LNHDA, SQIVND (reference sequence). DNA for the CDR3: TGTGCCAGTAGGATAACGGGACTAGCGGGAAATGAGCAGTTCTTC. Amino acids: CASRITGLAGNEQFF.

The V call is TRBV20-1, the J call TRBJ1-2; D might be TRBD1 (5 bases). CDR1 DFQATT and CDR2 SNEGSKA come from the germline V gene (reference sequence). CDR3 length: 11 residues. The V end was cut by 3 bases, the J end by 4 bases, with 6 bases between. The CDR3 sequence is CSARTVYGYTF. CDR3 DNA: TGCAGTGCTAGGACAGTCTATGGCTACACCTTC.

This clone was seen more than once but under ten times. The rearrangement joins TRBV10-3 to TRBJ1-2, with 8 bases fitting TRBD1. J gave up 4 bases and V 2 bases, and 3 bases lay outside the gene matches. Germline lookup yields CDR1 ENHRY and CDR2 SYGVKD. This CDR3 contains 14 residues. CDR3 region: CAISERTGLYGYTF. The CDR3 region has the DNA TGTGCCATCAGTGAGCGGACAGGGCTCTATGGCTACACCTTC.

The chain recombines TRBV28 with TRBJ1-1; a possible D gene is TRBD1 (5 bases). CDR1 and CDR2 (germline): MDHEN, SYDVKM. This CDR3 has 13 amino acids. Between the trimmed V and J ends, which lost 4 bases and 2 bases, there was a span of 8 bases. The CDR3 DNA reads as TGTGCCAGCAGTTCTAGGGGAAACACTGAAGCTTTCTTT. Translation: CASSSRGNTEAFF.

The chain has TRBV7-2 and TRBJ2-1, with 13 bases matching TRBD2. The CDR3 has 17 amino acids. V gave up 2 bases and J gave up 5 bases; unmatched junction bases: 6. CDR1 and CDR2 from the germline V gene are SGHTA and FQGNSA. This CDR3 is CASSLSGTSGTNNEQFF. The DNA for the CDR3 is TGTGCCAGCAGCTTATCGGGGACTAGCGGGACCAACAATGAGCAGTTCTTC. Looking up the rest from reference TRBV7-2 and TRBJ2-1 gives the full variable domain: GAGVSQSPSNKVTEKGKDVELRCDPISGHTALYWYRQSLGQGLEFLIYFQGNSAPDKSGLPSDRFSAERTGGSVSTLTIQRTQQEDSAVYLCASSLSGTSGTNNEQFFGPGTRLTVL.

This clone was seen only a few times. The chain carries TRBV19 and TRBJ1-5; 7 bases match TRBD1. The CDR3 loop spans 13 amino acids. Germline loops: CDR1 LNHDA, CDR2 SQIVND (reference sequence). With V trimmed by 7 bases and J by 3 bases, 3 bases remained unmatched. CDR3: CASTDRVNQPQHF. The CDR3 DNA reads as TGTGCCAGTACCGACAGGGTCAATCAGCCCCAGCATTTT.

The J gene is TRBJ1-1, the V gene TRBV28; D uncertain. V dropped 5 bases and J dropped 3 bases, with 16 bases sitting between them. Germline V gene lookup returns CDR1 MDHEN and CDR2 SYDVKM. This CDR3 region has 15 residues. The CDR3 DNA reads TGTGCCAGCAGTCTTGGACTGTTTCGCTACACTGAAGCTTTCTTT. Amino acids: CASSLGLFRYTEAFF.

V is TRBV2 and J is TRBJ1-1, with D possibly TRBD1 on 5 matching bases. Trimming left V 8 bases short and J 0 bases short, with 10 bases between. The CDR3 runs 13 residues. Germline CDR1 is SNHLY and CDR2 is FYNNEI. This chain's CDR3 is CASRGELNTEAFF. The CDR3 DNA reads TGTGCCAGCCGGGGGGAGCTGAACACTGAAGCTTTCTTT.

The chain employs TRBV4-2 and TRBJ1-4, with no clear D. The CDR3 totals 18 residues. In germline, CDR1 is LGHNA, CDR2 YNFKEQ. V shed 1 base and J shed 0 bases, with 15 bases lying between them. The CDR3 protein is CASSQGNGLVATNEKLFF. CDR3 nucleotides: TGTGCCAGCAGCCAAGGTAACGGTCTGGTGGCAACTAATGAAAAACTGTTTTTT.

This clone occurred once. The chain employs TRBV5-6 and TRBJ1-5; no definite D call. V shed 2 bases and J shed 7 bases, with 4 bases lying between them. Germline CDR1 reads SGHDT; CDR2 reads YYEEEE. This CDR3 has 11 amino acids. This CDR3 is CASSLSQPQHF. CDR3 sequence (DNA): TGTGCCAGCAGCTTATCACAGCCCCAGCATTTT.

V gene TRBV10-1 combines with J gene TRBJ1-2; D is unclear. CDR1 is WNHNN, CDR2 SYGVQD, per germline (reference sequence). This CDR3 spans 12 amino acids. V lost 2 bases, J lost 4 bases, and 5 bases lay in between. CDR3 region: CASSEPRYGYTF. The CDR3 DNA follows: TGCGCCAGCAGTGAGCCCCGCTATGGCTACACCTTC.

This clone was seen a single time. The genes are TRBV27 and TRBJ2-7, with 13 bases fitting TRBD2. The J segment lost 2 bases and the V segment lost 4 bases, leaving 5 bases of the junction unmatched. The CDR3 loop spans 16 amino acids. Per the germline V gene, CDR1 is MNHEY and CDR2 is SMNVEV (reference sequence). This CDR3 reads CASSWTGTSGAYEQYF. The CDR3 DNA is TGTGCCAGCAGTTGGACCGGGACTAGCGGGGCCTACGAGCAGTACTTC.